These 25 T cell receptor beta chains were sequenced from one sample in a study of molecular identifiers for immune sequencing clone quantification. Using its own MiXCR run on the PCR reads, TCRdb lists one record per CDR3 protein. The profile covers about 65,000 distinct CDR3 sequences, with around a sixth appearing a single time and 1.4% to 1.5% taken by the ten largest. The source material was naive CD8+ T cells from blood, with Jurkat cell RNA spiked in. Indicated subset: FACS-sorted CD8+CD4-CCR7+CD45RA+ naive T cells. The receptor set was obtained from a human donor in good health. Some libraries in this study had Jurkat cell RNA spiked in.

The chain has TRBV12-3 or TRBV12-4 and TRBJ1-2; unclear D gene. The CDR3 extends over 13 amino acids. The ends were cut back, 3 bases at V and 4 bases at J, with 9 bases in the middle. CDR3 in amino acids: CASSLSVTYGYTF. The CDR3 bases are TGTGCCAGCAGTTTGTCTGTAACCTATGGCTACACCTTC.

This clonotype was seen many times. J is TRBJ1-2 and V is TRBV4-2; 7 nucleotides match TRBD1. The trim removed 3 bases at V and 4 bases at J, leaving 5 bases unmatched. This CDR3 spans 14 amino acids. The V gene's germline CDR1 is LGHNA and CDR2 YNFKEQ. CDR3 sequence: CASSHPRDSYGYTF. CDR3 DNA sequence: TGTGCCAGCAGCCATCCACGGGACAGCTATGGCTACACCTTC.

This clonotype came up many times. V gene TRBV6-2 or TRBV6-3 combines with J gene TRBJ2-2; D remains ambiguous. Trimming took off 4 bases at V and 4 bases at J, with 10 bases between the two ends. The CDR3 runs 14 residues. The germline gives CDR1 MNHEY, CDR2 SVGEGT. The CDR3 spells CASSLSSTTGELFF. CDR3 sequence (DNA): TGTGCCAGCAGTTTATCCTCGACCACCGGGGAGCTGTTTTTT.

This clonotype was detected a few times. The chain recombines TRBV7-9 with TRBJ1-2, with 7 bases lining up with TRBD1. Looked up from germline, CDR1 is SEHNR and CDR2 is FQNEAQ (reference sequence). V lost 0 bases to trimming and J lost 7 bases; unmatched junction nucleotides: 2. The CDR3 is 13 residues long. The CDR3 loop is CASSLANRGGYTF. The CDR3 coding sequence is TGTGCCAGCAGCTTAGCGAACAGGGGTGGCTACACCTTC.

Comments on this clonotype: With a much larger clone just one base away, this may be a read error. V gene TRBV27 combines with J gene TRBJ2-1; 10 bases agree with TRBD2. The germline gives CDR1 MNHEY, CDR2 SMNVEV (reference sequence). The CDR3 is 15 residues long. CDR3 nucleotides: TGTGCCAGCAGTTTTCGACTAGCGGGTCTTTGGGAGCCGTTCTTC. Translated: CASSFRLAGLWEPFF.

This clonotype was seen ten or more times. The genes are TRBV4-3 and TRBJ2-7, with a tentative D call TRBD1 (5 bases). The ends were cut back, 1 base at V and 4 bases at J, with 11 bases in the middle. The CDR3 sequence is 14 residues long. CDR1 and CDR2 from the germline V gene are LGHNA and YSLEER. CDR3 in DNA: TGCGCCAGCAGCCAAGCTAACACAGGTTACGAGCAGTACTTC. It translates to CASSQANTGYEQYF.

This clonotype was seen ten or more times. This chain joins TRBV27 and TRBJ1-6, with D unclear. The V and J ends lost 6 bases and 2 bases respectively, with 11 bases between them. The germline V gene encodes CDR1 MNHEY and CDR2 SMNVEV (reference sequence). The length of the CDR3 is 15 residues. The CDR3 protein is CASSLQGTYNSPLHF. Here the CDR3 DNA reads TGTGCCAGCAGCCTACAAGGGACCTATAATTCACCCCTCCACTTT.

This clonotype has a count of ten or more. This chain links TRBV11-2 with TRBJ2-2; TRBD2 matches at 7 bases. The CDR3 covers 16 residues. The ends lost 2 bases at V and 4 bases at J; junction bases unmatched: 7. The germline CDR1 and CDR2 sequences are SGHAT and FQNNGV. This chain's CDR3 is CASSLPSSGITGELFF. The CDR3 DNA is TGTGCCAGCAGCTTACCATCTAGCGGAATCACCGGGGAGCTGTTTTTT.

There are many counts of this clonotype. The rearrangement links TRBV25-1 to TRBJ2-1; 10 nucleotides agree with TRBD1. Trimming took 3 bases from V and 5 from J; bases not matched to a gene: 4. This CDR3 is built from 15 residues. Germline CDR1 is MGHDK and CDR2 is SYGVNS. CDR3 region: CASSEVTGGHNEQFF. The CDR3 DNA follows: TGTGCCAGCAGTGAGGTGACAGGGGGCCACAATGAGCAGTTCTTC.

There are many counts of this clonotype. This chain uses TRBV19 with TRBJ2-7; TRBD1 agrees at 7 bases. The CDR3 consists of 14 residues. CDR1 LNHDA and CDR2 SQIVND come from the germline V gene (reference sequence). V lost 3 bases, J lost 2 bases, and 4 bases stayed unmatched. The CDR3 protein is CASSIRDSTYEQYF. CDR3 nucleotide sequence: TGTGCCAGTAGTATTCGGGACAGTACCTACGAGCAGTACTTC.

This clonotype has just a few counts. V is TRBV20-1 and J is TRBJ2-7, with TRBD2 matching 7 bases. V lost 5 bases to trimming and J lost 4 bases; unmatched junction nucleotides: 5. This CDR3 contains 12 residues. Germline V lookup: CDR1 DFQATT, CDR2 SNEGSKA (reference sequence). In nucleotides, the CDR3 is TGCAGTGCTGGACGCGGGGGATACGAGCAGTACTTC. Its translation: CSAGRGGYEQYF.

On this clonotype: A much larger clone lies a single base off, so this may be a read error. The chain has TRBV29-1 and TRBJ2-7; 10 bases agree with TRBD2. The CDR3 contains 15 residues. Germline V lookup: CDR1 SQVTM, CDR2 ANQGSEA. Trimming cost V 0 bases and J 4 bases; bases outside gene matches: 6. CDR3 bases: TGCAGCGTTGAAGATCAACTAGCGGGATCTTACGAGCAGTACTTC. This codes for CSVEDQLAGSYEQYF.

The chain links TRBV11-3 to TRBJ1-1, with a tentative D call TRBD1 (5 bases). Germline V gene data show CDR1 as SGHNT and CDR2 as YENEEA. Trimming shortened V by 5 bases and J by 3 bases, and 13 bases separated the two germline ends. This CDR3 is built from 14 residues. The CDR3 bases are TGTGCCAGCAGCGTACAGGAAAGCTACACTGAAGCTTTCTTT. This gives the protein CASSVQESYTEAFF.

This clonotype was observed a few times. This may stem from a read error, because a much larger clone lies one nucleotide away. This chain links TRBV27 with TRBJ2-7; 10 bases align to TRBD2. The CDR3 has 15 amino acids. Germline V gene lookup returns CDR1 MNHEY and CDR2 SMNVEV (reference sequence). The CDR3 bases are TGTGCCGGCAGTTTAGGTCTAGCGGGGGCCTACGAGCAGTACTTC. Its translation: CAGSLGLAGAYEQYF.

This clonotype came up many times. This sequence joins TRBV5-6 and TRBJ2-3; D remains ambiguous. The CDR3 is made up of 12 amino acids. From germline, CDR1 is SGHDT and CDR2 YYEEEE. Trimming removed 3 bases from V and 4 bases from J, with 6 bases in between. Here the CDR3 DNA reads TGTGCCAGCAGCTCGGGCCCAGATACGCAGTATTTT. It yields the protein CASSSGPDTQYF.

V is TRBV25-1 and J is TRBJ2-1; 9 bases fit TRBD2. Trimming removed 3 bases from V and 1 base from J; junction bases left unmatched: 4. This CDR3 is 16 amino acids long. Germline CDR1 MGHDK, CDR2 SYGVNS. CDR3 DNA sequence: TGTGCCAGCAGTGACGCGGGAGGGCTGTCCTACAATGAGCAGTTCTTC. It codes for CASSDAGGLSYNEQFF.

The CDR3 DNA follows: TGTGCCAGCAGTTTTGGAAACACCATATATTTT. Its translation is CASSFGNTIYF. The chain uses TRBV12-3 or TRBV12-4 and TRBJ1-3; D ambiguous. This CDR3 has 11 residues. Trimming removed 3 bases at V and 3 bases at J, with 0 bases between.

This clonotype was picked up a small number of times. V is TRBV12-3 or TRBV12-4 and J is TRBJ1-2, with TRBD1 matching 7 bases. This CDR3 region has 14 residues. With 3 bases clipped from V and 4 bases from J, the junction kept 5 bases outside the gene matches. The CDR3 reads CASSFEGAVYGYTF. As DNA, the CDR3 is TGTGCCAGCAGTTTCGAGGGGGCAGTCTATGGCTACACCTTC.

In its sample, this clonotype was seen many times. The gene calls are TRBV4-1 and TRBJ2-3; D is uncertain. In germline, CDR1 is MGHRA, CDR2 YSYEKL. V lost 1 base, J lost 1 base, and 15 bases lay in between. The CDR3 is 17 residues long. The CDR3 protein is CASSQGPGLYGTDTQYF. DNA of the CDR3: TGCGCCAGCAGCCAAGGGCCCGGCCTGTATGGCACAGATACGCAGTATTTT.

A few counts support this clonotype. V gene TRBV7-2 combines with J gene TRBJ2-7, with 9 bases identical to TRBD2. This CDR3 has 16 amino acids. Germline V gives CDR1 SGHTA, CDR2 FQGNSA. The ends lost 5 bases at V and 3 bases at J; junction bases unmatched: 11. CDR3 nucleotide sequence: TGTGCCAGCAGCCCCTCCGAGGCTAGCGGGATCTACGAGCAGTACTTC. It yields the protein CASSPSEASGIYEQYF.

The table lists this clonotype with many counts. This sequence joins TRBV20-1 and TRBJ2-2; D call uncertain. The length of the CDR3 is 13 residues. Germline V gene sequence: CDR1 DFQATT, CDR2 SNEGSKA (reference sequence). Trimming left V 2 bases short and J 0 bases short, with 4 bases between. The CDR3 region is CSARPPNTGELFF. CDR3 coding DNA: TGCAGTGCTAGACCGCCGAACACCGGGGAGCTGTTTTTT.

This clonotype was seen only a few times. This chain joins TRBV20-1 and TRBJ1-2, with D tentatively TRBD1 (5 bases). The V end lost 0 bases, the J end lost 1 base, and 12 bases lay between the germline ends. CDR1 is DFQATT and CDR2 is SNEGSKA in the germline V gene (reference sequence). The CDR3 sequence is 15 residues long. CDR3 nucleotide sequence: TGCAGTGCTAGAGATTTAACCGACAGTAACTATGGCTACACCTTC. Encoded protein: CSARDLTDSNYGYTF.

The chain carries TRBV12-3 or TRBV12-4 and TRBJ1-1; 7 bases line up with TRBD1. The junction had 11 bases not matched to a gene; V was cut back by 6 bases and J by 4 bases. This CDR3 is built from 15 residues. The CDR3 protein is CASSPKQGLGTEAFF. The CDR3 nucleotides are TGTGCCAGCAGCCCAAAACAGGGGTTGGGCACTGAAGCTTTCTTT.

This clonotype was seen at least ten times. The chain joins TRBV27 to TRBJ2-2; TRBD1 or TRBD2 may be the D gene (5 bases each). Germline V gene data show CDR1 as MNHEY and CDR2 as SMNVEV (reference sequence). V lost 11 bases, J lost 7 bases, and 17 bases lay in between. The CDR3 sequence is 13 residues long. CDR3 residues: CAAMGVLGGELFF. The DNA for the CDR3 is TGTGCCGCGATGGGGGTTTTGGGCGGGGAGCTGTTTTTT.

Comment on this clonotype: The DNA is left out, because the CDR3 cannot be placed on it with certainty; the CDR3 is given as TCRdb lists it. This rearrangement joins TRBV19 to TRBJ2-1. 15 amino acids form the CDR3, both terminal residues included. Germline CDR1 and CDR2: LNHDA and SQIVND (reference sequence). The CDR3 reads CASTSGGGPYNEQFF.